This TCR beta chain was observed in a study of neurological immune-mediated disorders. This clonotype occurred many times. Time point reported: longitudinal time-point 1 (baseline). A blood bank in Maryland, USA, provided the volunteers who served as healthy controls. Unsorted libraries were prepared from 2 million PBMCs held at -80 C. Sequencing runs each yielded over 190 million TCR-beta sequences from 15-18 subjects. TCRdb recomputed calls from the 5' RACE reads with MiXCR, one row per CDR3 protein. The sample lists 60,000 to 90,000 distinct CDR3 sequences; around 9.6% were seen once. Germline assignment: CDR1 MDHEN and CDR2 SYDVKM. V was shortened by 3 bases and J by 2 bases, with 11 bases between the two germline ends. The CDR3 totals 15 residues.

The gene calls are TRBV28 and TRBJ2-1; D perhaps matches TRBD2 (7 bases). The specimen sequenced was PBMCs. This clonotype was obtained from a man under 40 in good health. The CDR3, as DNA: TGTGCCAGCAGTTTTAGAGGGGGGGCCTACAATGAGCAGTTCTTC. Amino acid sequence: CASSFRGGAYNEQFF.